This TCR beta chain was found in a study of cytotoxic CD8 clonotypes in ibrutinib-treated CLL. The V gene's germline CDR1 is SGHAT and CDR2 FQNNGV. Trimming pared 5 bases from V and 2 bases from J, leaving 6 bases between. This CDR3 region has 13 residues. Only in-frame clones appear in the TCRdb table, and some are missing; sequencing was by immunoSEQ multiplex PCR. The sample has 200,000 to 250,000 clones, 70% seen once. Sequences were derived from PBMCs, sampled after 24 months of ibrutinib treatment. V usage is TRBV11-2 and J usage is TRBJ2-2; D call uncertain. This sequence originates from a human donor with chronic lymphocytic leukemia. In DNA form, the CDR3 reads TGTGCCAGCAGCCTGACAAACACCGGGGAGCTGTTTTTT. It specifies CASSLTNTGELFF.